This record looks at one T cell receptor (beta chain) sequence and its context. The V segment lost 5 bases and the J segment 10 bases; nucleotides outside the gene matches: 8. CDR1 and CDR2 from the germline V gene are GTSNPN and SVGIG (reference sequence). This CDR3 is built from 13 residues. These data originate in a study of blood T cell repertoires in COVID-19. Study in general: Sites across the United States, Italy and Spain contributed samples from acute and convalescent COVID-19. T cells, B-cell-depleted T cells, or PBMCs supplied cDNA or gDNA.

Authors' data handling: Cell counts per sample came from amplifying reference gene primers. Sequencing used immunoSEQ multiplex PCR; TCRdb keeps in-frame clones, though not all of them. The V and J calls and clone size were taken over from that table, and D and trimming were inferred from the DNA. Among under 200,000 clones listed, about four fifths were seen once. This receptor was identified in an older man with active or convalescent COVID-19. The sample was peripheral blood. The chain has TRBV30 and TRBJ1-6; TRBD1 matches 7 bases. CDR3 sequence (DNA): TGTGCCTGGCAACAGGGGCCTGGGTCACCCCTCCACTTT. Translating it yields CAWQQGPGSPLHF.